The clone carrying this T cell receptor (beta chain) was observed a single time. Its antigen is not identified. The data were taken from a study of cytomegalovirus exposure and HLA in healthy donors. Background on the study: Roughly 170 million T cells yielded approximately 110 million unique TCR beta sequences in earlier analysis. Within the Caucasian-associated ancestry cluster were roughly 81% of the roughly 400 genotyped donors. Overall study findings and caveats: HLA restriction was apparent for most CMV-associated TCR beta chains in a later analysis.

The V gene end was trimmed by 5 bases and the J gene end by 8 bases; junction bases not matched to a gene: 9. In germline, CDR1 is SEHNR, CDR2 FQNEAQ (reference sequence). This CDR3 has 15 residues. PCR primers comprised 60 Vbeta and 13 Jbeta primers. Here immunoSEQ multiplex PCR was the method, and the copy in TCRdb shows in-frame clones only, minus some. The sample carries 150,000 or so clones, about three quarters recorded once. The clonotype was recovered from a female donor in good health and CMV-seronegative. The V call is TRBV7-9, the J call TRBJ1-4, with 9 bases aligning to TRBD1. The sequencing input was PBMCs. The CDR3, as DNA: TGTGCCAGCAGCCATCCGGGACAGGGAAGAGAAAAACTGTTTTTT. Its translation: CASSHPGQGREKLFF.